This T cell receptor beta chain was sequenced for a study of blood T cell repertoires in COVID-19. The repertoire was sequenced with immunoSEQ multiplex PCR; TCRdb's copy has only in-frame clones and lacks some. This sample yields a few hundred thousand clones, of which roughly 83% are seen a single time; 1.5% to 2% belongs to the top ten. The germline gives CDR1 GTSNPN, CDR2 SVGIG (reference sequence). The ends were cut back, 2 bases at V and 4 bases at J, with 8 bases in the middle. The CDR3 is 13 residues long. The sample was peripheral blood. This receptor was obtained from a woman between 45 and 65 years old with acute or convalescent COVID-19. The rearrangement links TRBV30 to TRBJ2-2, with D tentatively TRBD2 (6 bases). This CDR3 reads CAWSRDFTGELFF. In DNA form, the CDR3 reads TGTGCCTGGAGTAGGGACTTCACCGGGGAGCTGTTTTTT.